This record concerns one TCR beta chain sequence. One end of the junction fails to match germline, which may point to a read error. The data were taken from a study of molecular identifiers for immune sequencing clone quantification. TCRdb reprocessed the PCR reads with MiXCR, giving one entry per CDR3 protein. The sample lists about half a million distinct CDR3 sequences, about 20% occurring once. CDR3 length: 15 amino acids. CDR1 and CDR2 from the germline V gene are LGHNA and YNFKEQ. Sequencing used naive CD8+ T cells from blood, with Jurkat cell RNA spiked in. The subset: FACS-sorted CD8+CD4-CCR7+CD45RA+ naive T cells. The gene calls are TRBV4-2 and TRBJ2-7; a possible D gene is TRBD1 (6 bases). The TCR sequence derives from a human donor in good health. Some libraries in this study had Jurkat cell RNA spiked in. The CDR3 sequence is CDSSHVLQGSYEQYF. The DNA of the CDR3 is TGTGACAGCAGCCATGTACTCCAGGGGTCTTACGAGCAGTACTTC.